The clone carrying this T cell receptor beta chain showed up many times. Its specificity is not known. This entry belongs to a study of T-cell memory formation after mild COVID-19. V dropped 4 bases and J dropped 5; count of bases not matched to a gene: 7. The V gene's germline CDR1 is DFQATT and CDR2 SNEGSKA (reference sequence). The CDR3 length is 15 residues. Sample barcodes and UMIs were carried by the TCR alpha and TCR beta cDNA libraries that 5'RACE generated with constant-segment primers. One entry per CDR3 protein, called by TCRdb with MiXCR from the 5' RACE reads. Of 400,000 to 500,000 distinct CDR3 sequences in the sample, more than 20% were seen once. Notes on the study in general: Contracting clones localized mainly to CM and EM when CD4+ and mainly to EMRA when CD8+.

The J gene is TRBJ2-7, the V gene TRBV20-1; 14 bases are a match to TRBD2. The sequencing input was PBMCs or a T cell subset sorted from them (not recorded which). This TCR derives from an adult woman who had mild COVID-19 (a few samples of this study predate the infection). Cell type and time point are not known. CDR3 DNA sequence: TGCAGTGCTAACCGACTAGCGGGGGGGCTGGACGAGCAGTACTTC. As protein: CSANRLAGGLDEQYF.